The sample holds a few counts of the clone carrying this TCR beta chain. Its antigen remains unknown. TCRdb reprocessed the RT-PCR reads via MiXCR and lists one record per CDR3 protein. The sample consists of fewer than 600,000 distinct CDR3 sequences, about 7.2% of them appearing once. The data are from a study of response to subunit inactivated influenza vaccine. General study findings and limits: It was the authors' suggestion that each seasonal influenza vaccination recruits few new T cells.

Germline V gene data show CDR1 as MNHEY and CDR2 as SVGEGT. The V gene lost 0 bases and the J gene lost 8 bases, with 13 bases spanning the gap. The CDR3 length is 14 residues. The chain is built from TRBV6-2 or TRBV6-3 and TRBJ1-2; D gene ambiguous. The sample in question was PBMCs from blood, obtained less than 30 months after vaccination. The source is a man aged 50 to 69 who received an inactivated influenza vaccine. The CDR3 reads CASSYSAGVTGYTF. The CDR3 bases are TGTGCCAGCAGTTACTCGGCAGGAGTGACCGGCTACACCTTC.